The 24 T cell receptor beta chains listed next were all sequenced from one sample in a study of T cells in Graves' hyperthyroidism and ophthalmopathy. Amplified TCR beta CDR3 regions derived from RNA transcripts. The HTBI set primed first-round TCR CDR3 RT-PCR. TCRdb re-analysed the multiplex PCR reads in MiXCR, keeping a single row per CDR3 protein. Counted here are 240,000 or so distinct CDR3 sequences, about 17% occurring once; the ten biggest clones make up less than 35%. Sequenced sample: blood. The source is a woman between 18 and 29 years old with Graves' ophthalmopathy.

The table lists this clonotype with many counts. This chain uses TRBV28 with TRBJ2-1, with D possibly matching TRBD1 (6 bases). CDR1 and CDR2 from the germline V gene are MDHEN and SYDVKM. The CDR3 consists of 19 residues. Trimming stripped 5 bases from V and 2 bases from J, with 25 bases between. CDR3 in amino acids: CASSGDKALPSSTYNEQFF. CDR3 coding DNA: TGTGCCAGCAGTGGGGACAAGGCTTTACCTTCGTCGACCTACAATGAGCAGTTCTTC.

This clonotype was found many times. The chain recombines TRBV3-1 with TRBJ1-5; D remains ambiguous. This CDR3 comprises 14 residues. The germline V and J ends were trimmed by 4 bases and 6 bases, with 13 bases remaining between them. Germline assignment: CDR1 LGHDT and CDR2 YNNKEL (reference sequence). The CDR3 sequence: CASSRTSWGQPQHF. CDR3 bases: TGTGCCAGCAGCCGTACATCATGGGGTCAGCCCCAGCATTTT.

The rearrangement links TRBV6-2 or TRBV6-3 to TRBJ1-2; weak D call: TRBD1 (6 bases). The CDR3 is made up of 13 amino acids. V shed 5 bases and J shed 10 bases, with 17 bases lying between them. Per germline, CDR1 MNHEY and CDR2 SVGEGT. The CDR3 DNA follows: TGTGCCAGCAGTCCATTATTAGACAGGCCCTACACCTTC. Its translation: CASSPLLDRPYTF.

In its sample, this clonotype was seen many times. The V gene is TRBV4-1, the J gene TRBJ2-3; 7 bases match TRBD2. The CDR3 totals 16 residues. Per the germline V gene, CDR1 is MGHRA and CDR2 is YSYEKL. J gave up 1 base and V 0 bases, and 4 bases lay outside the gene matches. The CDR3 nucleotides read TGCGCCAGCAGCCAAGAGGCGGGAGCCCGCACAGATACGCAGTATTTT. Translating it yields CASSQEAGARTDTQYF.

This clonotype has a count of ten or more. The chain has TRBV6-2 or TRBV6-3 and TRBJ2-1; 8 bases fit TRBD2. The germline V gene encodes CDR1 MNHEY and CDR2 SVGEGT. J was trimmed by 2 bases and V by 2 bases; bases with no gene match: 2. This CDR3 has 15 residues. The CDR3 sequence is CASSYRAGAYNEQFF. Written as DNA, the CDR3 is TGTGCCAGCAGTTACCGAGCGGGGGCCTACAATGAGCAGTTCTTC.

In this sample, this clonotype turned up many times. This chain links TRBV28 with TRBJ2-5, with TRBD1 matching 7 bases. This CDR3 is built from 14 residues. In germline, CDR1 is MDHEN, CDR2 SYDVKM. V was clipped by 6 bases and J by 4 bases; unmatched bases: 8. This chain's CDR3 is CASRGTGAGETQYF. CDR3 sequence (DNA): TGTGCCAGCAGGGGCACAGGGGCGGGAGAGACCCAGTACTTC. Variable domain in full (rest from reference TRBV28 and TRBJ2-5): DVKVTQSSRYLVKRTGEKVFLECVQDMDHENMFWYRQDPGLGLRLIYFSYDVKMKEKGDIPEGYSVSREKKERFSLILESASTNQTSMYLCASRGTGAGETQYFGPGTRLLVL.

This clonotype was picked up many times. The chain employs TRBV20-1 and TRBJ2-7, with no clear D. CDR3 length equals 11 residues. V was shortened by 5 bases and J by 4 bases, with 9 bases between the two germline ends. Germline V gene sequence: CDR1 DFQATT, CDR2 SNEGSKA (reference sequence). The CDR3 DNA follows: TGCAGTGCTTCCGCACGTTACGAGCAGTACTTC. Its protein product is CSASARYEQYF.

This clonotype showed up many times. This sequence joins TRBV20-1 and TRBJ2-3, with 7 bases fitting TRBD2. This CDR3 contains 14 residues. CDR1 DFQATT and CDR2 SNEGSKA come from the germline V gene (reference sequence). Losses at the gene ends were 7 bases for V and 1 base for J; bases not matched to a gene: 8. CDR3 in DNA: TGCAGTGGGACTAGGGGCAGACGCACAGATACGCAGTATTTT. Translation: CSGTRGRRTDTQYF.

This clonotype was counted only a few times. This rearrangement joins TRBV4-3 to TRBJ2-7; TRBD1 might be the D (5 bases). V dropped 3 bases and J dropped 1 base, with 13 bases sitting between them. The CDR3 runs to 15 residues. Germline assignment: CDR1 LGHNA and CDR2 YSLEER. CDR3 in amino acids: CASSQGLGRSYEQYF. CDR3 in DNA: TGCGCCAGCAGCCAGGGGCTTGGTCGATCCTACGAGCAGTACTTC.

The sample holds a few counts of this clonotype. V usage is TRBV13 and J usage is TRBJ2-7, with 8 bases matching TRBD2. J was trimmed by 3 bases and V by 6 bases; bases with no gene match: 10. The CDR3 spans 15 residues. Germline lookup yields CDR1 PRHDT and CDR2 FYEKMQ (reference sequence). In DNA, the CDR3 is TGTGCCAGCAGTTCCCCCGGGGGGGGGGTCTACGAGCAGTACTTC. As protein: CASSSPGGGVYEQYF.

This clonotype was detected ten times or more. CDR3 coding DNA: TGTGCCAGCAGTTTCGGTTTGGGACAGGGGGCGCGTGAGCAGTTCTTC. This codes for CASSFGLGQGAREQFF. The rearrangement links TRBV12-3 or TRBV12-4 to TRBJ2-1; 12 nucleotides align to TRBD1. This CDR3 has 16 amino acids. The J segment lost 9 bases and the V segment lost 3 bases, leaving 9 bases of the junction unmatched.

The sample holds many counts of this clonotype. This rearrangement joins TRBV20-1 to TRBJ1-2, with D possibly TRBD1 on 6 matching bases. Germline V lookup: CDR1 DFQATT, CDR2 SNEGSKA (reference sequence). This CDR3 contains 14 residues. Trimming removed 6 bases at V and 6 bases at J, with 20 bases between. CDR3 coding DNA: TGCAGTGCCCCAGCCGGGGGGGGCCCTGATGGCTACACCTTC. Translation gives CSAPAGGGPDGYTF.

Concerning this clonotype: A much larger clone is a single base away; this may be a read error. The CDR3 end shows no conserved phenylalanine or tryptophan, and so a read error is likely. The V gene is TRBV15, the J gene TRBJ1-2; D remains ambiguous. Germline CDR1 is LNHNV and CDR2 is YYDKDF (reference sequence). The CDR3 length is 14 residues. Trimming pared 5 bases from V and 0 bases from J, leaving 10 bases between. For the CDR3, the DNA is TGTGCCACCAGCGGAGTCCAAGCTAACTATGGCTACACCCTC. It is translated as CATSGVQANYGYTL.

The rearrangement uses TRBV20-1 and TRBJ2-3; 7 bases map to TRBD1. The trim removed 0 bases at V and 9 bases at J, leaving 6 bases unmatched. The CDR3 contains 13 residues. Germline V gene data show CDR1 as DFQATT and CDR2 as SNEGSKA (reference sequence). CDR3 amino acids: CSAREGTVQTQYF. The CDR3 nucleotides are TGCAGTGCTAGAGAAGGGACAGTTCAAACGCAGTATTTT.

This clonotype was counted at least ten times. The genes are TRBV5-1 and TRBJ1-5; D gene unclear. The CDR3 is 16 residues long. The germline V and J ends were trimmed by 0 bases and 0 bases, with 10 bases remaining between them. Germline V gene data show CDR1 as SGHRS and CDR2 as YFSETQ. The CDR3 DNA follows: TGCGCCAGCAGCTTGGGTCCCCTTGATAGCAATCAGCCCCAGCATTTT. This codes for CASSLGPLDSNQPQHF.

In this sample, this clonotype turned up many times. The V call is TRBV12-3 or TRBV12-4, the J call TRBJ2-1, with D maybe TRBD2 (6 bases). The V end lost 6 bases, the J end lost 10 bases, and 19 bases lay between the germline ends. CDR3 size: 14 residues. The CDR3 is CASRPGLQSNEQFF. In DNA, the CDR3 is TGTGCCAGCAGGCCGGGACTGCAAAGTAACGAGCAGTTCTTC.

This clonotype has ten or more counts. The rearrangement uses TRBV20-1 and TRBJ1-5, with D unclear. CDR1 DFQATT and CDR2 SNEGSKA come from the germline V gene (reference sequence). Between the trimmed V and J ends, which lost 1 base and 3 bases, there was a span of 13 bases. The CDR3 spans 15 residues. CDR3 loop: CSARVPGRNNQPQHF. CDR3 coding DNA: TGCAGTGCTAGAGTCCCCGGGAGAAACAATCAGCCCCAGCATTTT.

This clonotype was detected ten times or more. The V gene is TRBV4-1, the J gene TRBJ2-5, with a weak D call TRBD2 (5 bases). CDR1 is MGHRA, CDR2 YSYEKL, per germline. V was trimmed by 0 bases and J by 5 bases, leaving 13 bases between them. The CDR3 runs 15 residues. This CDR3 is CASSQEWLDYETQYF. The DNA for the CDR3 is TGCGCCAGCAGCCAAGAATGGCTAGACTATGAGACCCAGTACTTC.

This clonotype was detected many times. The chain's CDR3 is CASSLAGTGPQETQYF. For the CDR3, the DNA is TGTGCCAGCAGCTTAGCCGGAACAGGCCCCCAAGAGACCCAGTACTTC. The chain recombines TRBV7-2 with TRBJ2-5; D possibly corresponds to TRBD1 (5 bases). The germline V gene has CDR1 SGHTA and CDR2 FQGNSA. The CDR3 covers 16 residues. With 0 bases removed from V and 1 base from J, the gap between germline ends came to 12 bases.

This clonotype showed up many times. The V and J genes are TRBV7-9 and TRBJ1-1; 10 nucleotides agree with TRBD1. This CDR3 region has 14 residues. V shed 4 bases and J 4 bases; nucleotides not matched to a gene: 3. CDR1 and CDR2 (germline): SEHNR, FQNEAQ (reference sequence). As DNA, the CDR3 is TGTGCCAGCAGCTGGACAGGGGGTGGCACTGAAGCTTTCTTT. The encoded protein is CASSWTGGGTEAFF.

This chain connects TRBV19 to TRBJ2-2; a possible D gene is TRBD2 (6 bases). Looked up from germline, CDR1 is LNHDA and CDR2 is SQIVND (reference sequence). This CDR3 spans 17 amino acids. Between the trimmed V and J ends, which lost 7 bases and 2 bases, there was a span of 20 bases. The CDR3 nucleotides are TGTGCCAGTACCCGGGAGTCCTGGGGGACTAACACCGGGGAGCTGTTTTTT. This gives the protein CASTRESWGTNTGELFF.

This clonotype was seen ten or more times. The chain has TRBV6-1 and TRBJ1-5, with 7 bases matching TRBD1. V was clipped by 5 bases and J by 2 bases; unmatched bases: 9. This CDR3 region has 16 residues. Germline values: CDR1 MNHNS, CDR2 SASEGT. The chain's CDR3 is CASSYGGTGGNQPQHF. For the CDR3, the DNA is TGTGCCAGCAGTTACGGGGGCACAGGGGGCAATCAGCCCCAGCATTTT.

This clonotype was detected many times. The rearrangement uses TRBV7-9 and TRBJ1-1; 7 nucleotides align to TRBD1. Germline V gene lookup returns CDR1 SEHNR and CDR2 FQNEAQ (reference sequence). V trimming: 8 bases; J trimming: 4 bases; junction bases outside the gene matches: 7. The CDR3 has 13 residues. CDR3 DNA: TGTGCCAGCGTCGTGACAGGGTTCACTGAAGCTTTCTTT. The encoded protein is CASVVTGFTEAFF.

On this clonotype: Mismatch with germline at one junction end may stem from a read error. This chain connects TRBV9 to TRBJ1-3; D possibly corresponds to TRBD1 (5 bases). The CDR3 contains 15 residues. Per the germline V gene, CDR1 is SGDLS and CDR2 is YYNGEE. The CDR3 sequence: CASSAPGKAGNAIYF. The CDR3 DNA sequence: TGTGCCAGCAGCGCCCCAGGGAAGGCTGGAAACGCCATATATTTT.